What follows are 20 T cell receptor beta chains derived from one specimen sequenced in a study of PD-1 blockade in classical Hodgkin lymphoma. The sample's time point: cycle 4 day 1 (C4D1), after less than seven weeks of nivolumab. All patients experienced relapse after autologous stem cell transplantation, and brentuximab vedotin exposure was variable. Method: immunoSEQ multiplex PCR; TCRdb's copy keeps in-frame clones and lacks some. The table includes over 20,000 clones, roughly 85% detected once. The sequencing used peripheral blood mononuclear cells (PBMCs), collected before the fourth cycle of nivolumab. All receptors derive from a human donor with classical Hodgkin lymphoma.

The CDR3 loop is CASSFRETEKLFF. The CDR3 DNA sequence: TGTGCCAGCAGCTTCAGGGAGACGGAAAAACTGTTTTTT. The V and J genes are TRBV7-9 and TRBJ1-4; D perhaps matches TRBD1 (5 bases). Germline loops: CDR1 SEHNR, CDR2 FQNEAQ (reference sequence). The CDR3 is 13 residues long. Trimming cost V 3 bases and J 8 bases, with 10 bases left between them.

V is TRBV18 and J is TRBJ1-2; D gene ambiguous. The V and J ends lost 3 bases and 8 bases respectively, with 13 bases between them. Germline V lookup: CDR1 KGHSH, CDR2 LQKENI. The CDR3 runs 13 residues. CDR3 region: CASSPQRSRGYTF. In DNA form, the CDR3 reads TGTGCCAGCTCACCTCAACGTAGCCGAGGCTACACCTTC. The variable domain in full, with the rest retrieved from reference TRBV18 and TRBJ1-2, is NAGVMQNPRHLVRRRGQEARLRCSPMKGHSHVYWYRQLPEEGLKFMVYLQKENIIDESGMPKERFSAEFPKEGPSILRIQQVVRGDSAAYFCASSPQRSRGYTFGSGTRLTVV.

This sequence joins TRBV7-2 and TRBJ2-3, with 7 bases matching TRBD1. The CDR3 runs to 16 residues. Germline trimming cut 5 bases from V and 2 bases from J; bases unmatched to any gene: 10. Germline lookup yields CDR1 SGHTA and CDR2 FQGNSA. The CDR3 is CASSPRPGQFTDTQYF. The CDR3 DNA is TGTGCCAGCAGCCCCCGACCGGGACAGTTCACAGATACGCAGTATTTT.

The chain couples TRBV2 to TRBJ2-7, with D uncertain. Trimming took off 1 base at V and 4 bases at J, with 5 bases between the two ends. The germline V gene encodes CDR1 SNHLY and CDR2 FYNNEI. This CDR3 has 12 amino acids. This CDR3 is CASSEGGYEQYF. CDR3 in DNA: TGTGCCAGCAGTGAAGGTGGTTACGAGCAGTACTTC.

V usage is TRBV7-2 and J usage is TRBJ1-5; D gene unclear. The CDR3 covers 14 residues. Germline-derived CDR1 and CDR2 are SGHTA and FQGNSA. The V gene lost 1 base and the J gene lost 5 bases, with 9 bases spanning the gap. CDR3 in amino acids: CASSLDCRHQPQHF. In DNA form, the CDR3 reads TGTGCCAGCAGCTTAGATTGCAGGCATCAGCCCCAGCATTTT.

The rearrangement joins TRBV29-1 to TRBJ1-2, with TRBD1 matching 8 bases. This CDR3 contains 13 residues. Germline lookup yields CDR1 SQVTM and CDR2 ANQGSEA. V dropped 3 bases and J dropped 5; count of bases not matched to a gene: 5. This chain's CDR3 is CSVDITGGYGYTF. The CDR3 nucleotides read TGCAGCGTTGATATTACAGGGGGATATGGCTACACCTTC.

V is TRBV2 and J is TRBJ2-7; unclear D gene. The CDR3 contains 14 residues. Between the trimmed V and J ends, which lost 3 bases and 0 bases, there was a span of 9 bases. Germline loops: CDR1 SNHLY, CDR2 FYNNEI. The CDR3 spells CASSDLFGSYEQYF. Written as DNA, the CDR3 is TGTGCCAGCAGTGACCTATTCGGCTCCTACGAGCAGTACTTC.

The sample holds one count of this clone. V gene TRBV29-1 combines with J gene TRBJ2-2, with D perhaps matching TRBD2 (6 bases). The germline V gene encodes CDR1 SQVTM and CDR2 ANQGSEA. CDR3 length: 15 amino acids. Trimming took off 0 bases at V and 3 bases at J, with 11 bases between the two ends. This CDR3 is CSVEDLGGYTGELFF. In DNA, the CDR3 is TGCAGCGTTGAAGATCTCGGGGGTTACACCGGGGAGCTGTTTTTT.

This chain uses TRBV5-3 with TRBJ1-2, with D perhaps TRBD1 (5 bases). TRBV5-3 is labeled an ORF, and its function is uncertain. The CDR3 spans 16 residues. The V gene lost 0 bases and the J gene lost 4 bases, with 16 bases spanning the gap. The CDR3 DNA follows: TGTGCCAGAAGCTTGGATTCCAAGACAGTTTCCTATGGCTACACCTTC. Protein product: CARSLDSKTVSYGYTF.

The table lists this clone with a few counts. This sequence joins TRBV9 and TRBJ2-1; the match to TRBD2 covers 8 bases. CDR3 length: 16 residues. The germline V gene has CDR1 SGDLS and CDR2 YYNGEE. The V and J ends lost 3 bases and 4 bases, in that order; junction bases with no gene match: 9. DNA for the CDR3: TGTGCCAGCAGCGAGGAAAGTCTAGCGGGTTACAATGAGCAGTTCTTC. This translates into CASSEESLAGYNEQFF.

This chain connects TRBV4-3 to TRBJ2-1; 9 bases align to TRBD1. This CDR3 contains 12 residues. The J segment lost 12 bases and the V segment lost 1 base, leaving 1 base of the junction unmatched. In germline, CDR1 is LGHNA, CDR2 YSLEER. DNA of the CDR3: TGCGCCAGCAGCCAAGTGGGACAGGGGCAGTTCTTC. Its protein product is CASSQVGQGQFF.

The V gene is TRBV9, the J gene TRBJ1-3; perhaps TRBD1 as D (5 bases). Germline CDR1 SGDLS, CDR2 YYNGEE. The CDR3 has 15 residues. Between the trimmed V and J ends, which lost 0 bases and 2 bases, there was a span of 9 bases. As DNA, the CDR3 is TGTGCCAGCAGCGTAGTAGGGACCGCTGGAAACACCATATATTTT. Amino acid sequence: CASSVVGTAGNTIYF.

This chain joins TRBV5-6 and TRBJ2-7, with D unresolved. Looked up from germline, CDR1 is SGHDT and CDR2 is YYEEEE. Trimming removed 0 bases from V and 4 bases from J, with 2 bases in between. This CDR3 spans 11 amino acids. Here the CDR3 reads CASSLGYEQYF. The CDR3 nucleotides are TGTGCCAGCAGCTTGGGTTACGAGCAGTACTTC.

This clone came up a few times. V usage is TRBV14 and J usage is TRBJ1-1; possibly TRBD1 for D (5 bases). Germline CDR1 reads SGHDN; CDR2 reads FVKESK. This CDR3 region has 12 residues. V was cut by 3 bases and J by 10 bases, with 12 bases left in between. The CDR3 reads CASSQFGAGAFF. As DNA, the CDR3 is TGTGCCAGCAGCCAGTTTGGGGCTGGAGCTTTCTTT.

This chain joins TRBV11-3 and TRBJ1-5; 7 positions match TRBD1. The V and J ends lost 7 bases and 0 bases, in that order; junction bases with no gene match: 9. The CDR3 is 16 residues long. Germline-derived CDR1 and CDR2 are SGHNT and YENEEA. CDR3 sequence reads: CASTKRGPYSNQPQHF. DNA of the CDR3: TGTGCCAGCACCAAAAGGGGGCCATATAGCAATCAGCCCCAGCATTTT.

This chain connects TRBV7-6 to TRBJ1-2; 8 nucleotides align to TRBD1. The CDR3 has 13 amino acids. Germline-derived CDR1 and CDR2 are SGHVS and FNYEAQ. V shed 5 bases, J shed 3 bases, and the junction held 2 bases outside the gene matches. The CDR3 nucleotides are TGTGCCAGCAGCGTGGACAGGGACTATGGCTACACCTTC. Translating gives CASSVDRDYGYTF.

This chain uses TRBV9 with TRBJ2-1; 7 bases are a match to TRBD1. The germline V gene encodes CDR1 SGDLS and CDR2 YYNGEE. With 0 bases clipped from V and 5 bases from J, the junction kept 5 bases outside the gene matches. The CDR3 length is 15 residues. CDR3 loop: CASSVGQGIHNEQFF. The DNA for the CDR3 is TGTGCCAGCAGCGTAGGACAGGGTATCCACAATGAGCAGTTCTTC.

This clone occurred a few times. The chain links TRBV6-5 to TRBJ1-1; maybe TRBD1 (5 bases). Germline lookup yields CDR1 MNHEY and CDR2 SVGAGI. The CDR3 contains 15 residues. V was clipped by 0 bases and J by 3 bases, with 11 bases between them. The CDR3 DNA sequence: TGTGCCAGCAGTTACTCGGCAGGGTTGGACACTGAAGCTTTCTTT. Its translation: CASSYSAGLDTEAFF.

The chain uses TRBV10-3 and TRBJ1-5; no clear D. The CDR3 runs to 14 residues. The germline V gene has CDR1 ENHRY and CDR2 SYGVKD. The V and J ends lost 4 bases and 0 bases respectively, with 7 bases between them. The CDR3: CAISAGYSNQPQHF. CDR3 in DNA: TGTGCCATCAGTGCGGGGTATAGCAATCAGCCCCAGCATTTT.

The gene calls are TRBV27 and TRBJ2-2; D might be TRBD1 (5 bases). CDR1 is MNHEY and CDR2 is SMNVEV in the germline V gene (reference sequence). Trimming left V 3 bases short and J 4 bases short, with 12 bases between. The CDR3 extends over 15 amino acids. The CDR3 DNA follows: TGTGCCAGCAGTTTGAGTCAGGGCGGCACCGGGGAGCTGTTTTTT. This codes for CASSLSQGGTGELFF.